A selection of T cell receptor beta chains follows, all from one sample in a study of siplizumab effects on memory and regulatory T cells. The table came from immunoSEQ multiplex PCR; TCRdb's copy has only in-frame clones and leaves some out. The data contain over 85,000 clones, roughly 96% of them seen just once; the ten biggest clones take up roughly 0.033%. What was sequenced was naive CD4+ T cells sorted from blood. These receptors originate from a human donor in good health. The CDR3 runs from the conserved cysteine through the conserved F or W. D genes are given only for firm matches.

NA	TRBV6-6	TRBJ1-5	CASSYPGEVQPQHF	TGTGCCAGCAGTTACCCGGGGGAGGTTCAGCCCCAGCATTTT
TRBD1	TRBV10-1	TRBJ1-1	CATPSRDRDDTEAFF	TGCGCCACCCCGTCCCGGGACAGGGATGACACTGAAGCTTTCTTT
NA	TRBV19	TRBJ2-5	CASSIIRAGQETQYF	TGTGCCAGTAGTATAATCAGGGCCGGCCAAGAGACCCAGTACTTC
NA	TRBV5-4	TRBJ1-2	CASSSGKSYQYGYTF	TGTGCCAGCAGCTCCGGAAAGTCTTATCAATATGGCTACACCTTC
NA	TRBV10-2	TRBJ2-7	CASSELTQGDEQYF	TGCGCCAGCAGTGAGTTAACACAGGGTGACGAGCAGTACTTC
NA	TRBV4-1	TRBJ1-4	CASSRLGGLGEKLFF	TGCGCCAGCAGCCGCCTCGGGGGTCTGGGGGAAAAACTGTTTTTT
NA	TRBV28	TRBJ2-7	CASSRPPNQVISYEQYF	TGTGCCAGCAGTCGACCGCCGAATCAGGTAATCTCCTACGAGCAGTACTTC
NA	TRBV7-2	TRBJ2-5	CASSLGFGETQYF	TGTGCCAGCAGCTTAGGGTTCGGAGAGACCCAGTACTTC
NA	TRBV27	TRBJ2-3	CASSWALEPTDTQYF	TGTGCCAGCAGTTGGGCACTAGAACCCACAGATACGCAGTATTTT
NA	TRBV6-1	TRBJ1-5	CASSEALRQPQHF	TGTGCCAGCAGTGAAGCGCTTCGGCAGCCCCAGCATTTT
TRBD2	TRBV4-1	TRBJ2-2	CASRKRGGGGEGGELFF	TGCGCCAGCAGAAAACGGGGCGGGGGAGGTGAAGGCGGGGAGCTGTTTTTT